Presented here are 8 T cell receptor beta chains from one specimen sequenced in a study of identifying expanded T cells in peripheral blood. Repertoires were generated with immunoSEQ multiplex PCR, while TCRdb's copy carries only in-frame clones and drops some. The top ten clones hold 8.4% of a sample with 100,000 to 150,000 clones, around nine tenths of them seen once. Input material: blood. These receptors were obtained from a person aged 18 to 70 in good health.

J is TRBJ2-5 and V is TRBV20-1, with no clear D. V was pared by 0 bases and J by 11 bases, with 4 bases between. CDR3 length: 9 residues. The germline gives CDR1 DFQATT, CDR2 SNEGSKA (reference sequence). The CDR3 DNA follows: TGCAGTGCTAGAGATTTTCAGTACTTC. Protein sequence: CSARDFQYF.

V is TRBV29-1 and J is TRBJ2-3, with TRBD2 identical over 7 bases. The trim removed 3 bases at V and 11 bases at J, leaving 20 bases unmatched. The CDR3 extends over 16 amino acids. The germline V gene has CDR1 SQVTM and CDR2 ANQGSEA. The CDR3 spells CSVEVGAGSRLLKQYF. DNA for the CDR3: TGCAGCGTTGAGGTAGGAGCGGGAAGTCGTTTGTTAAAGCAGTATTTT.

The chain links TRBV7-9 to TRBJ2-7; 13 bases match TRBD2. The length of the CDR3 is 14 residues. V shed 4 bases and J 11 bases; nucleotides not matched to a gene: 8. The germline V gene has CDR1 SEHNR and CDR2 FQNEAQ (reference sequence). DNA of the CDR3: TGTGCCAGCAGCTCAGGGACTAGCGGGGCCTTAAAGTACTTC. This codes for CASSSGTSGALKYF.

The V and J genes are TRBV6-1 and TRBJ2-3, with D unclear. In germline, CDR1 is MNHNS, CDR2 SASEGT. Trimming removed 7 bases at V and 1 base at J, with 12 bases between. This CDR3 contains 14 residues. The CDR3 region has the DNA TGTGCCAGCACCACCCAGACTGGCACAGATACGCAGTATTTT. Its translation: CASTTQTGTDTQYF.

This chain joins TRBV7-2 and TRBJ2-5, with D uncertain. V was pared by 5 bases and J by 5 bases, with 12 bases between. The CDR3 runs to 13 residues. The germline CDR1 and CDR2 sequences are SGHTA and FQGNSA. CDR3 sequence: CASSAFMGETQYF. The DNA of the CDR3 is TGTGCCAGCAGCGCATTTATGGGGGAGACCCAGTACTTC.

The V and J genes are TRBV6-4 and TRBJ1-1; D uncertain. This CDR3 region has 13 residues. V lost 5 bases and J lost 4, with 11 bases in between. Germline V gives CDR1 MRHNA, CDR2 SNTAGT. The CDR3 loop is CASSWQTGTEAFF. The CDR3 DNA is TGTGCCAGCAGTTGGCAGACGGGCACTGAAGCTTTCTTT.

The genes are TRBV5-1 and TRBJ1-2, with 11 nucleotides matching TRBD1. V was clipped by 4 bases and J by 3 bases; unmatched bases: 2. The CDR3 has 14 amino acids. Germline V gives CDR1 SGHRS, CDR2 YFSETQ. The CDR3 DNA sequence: TGCGCCAGCAGCGGACAGGGGGCAGACTATGGCTACACCTTC. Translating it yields CASSGQGADYGYTF.

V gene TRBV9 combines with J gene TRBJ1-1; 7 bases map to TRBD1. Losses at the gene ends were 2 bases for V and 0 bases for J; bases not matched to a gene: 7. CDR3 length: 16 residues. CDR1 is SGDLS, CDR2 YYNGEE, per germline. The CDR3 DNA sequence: TGTGCCAGCAGCGTGGGGGTCGGGACAGTGAACACTGAAGCTTTCTTT. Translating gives CASSVGVGTVNTEAFF.